The present entry profiles one T cell receptor (beta chain) with its context. This record belongs to a study of blood T cell repertoires in COVID-19. Study information: Italy, Spain and the United States were the sources of the convalescent and acute COVID-19 samples. From T cells, B-cell-depleted T cells, or PBMCs came the material, which was cDNA or gDNA.

The CDR3 totals 13 residues. Original data processing: Amplification from reference gene primers served as the basis for estimated nucleated cell counts. Sequencing was performed with immunoSEQ multiplex PCR; in TCRdb, only in-frame clones are kept and a portion is missing. That table gives V, J and clone size, and the DNA gave D and trimming. The data show roughly 330,000 clones, with roughly 90% seen just once and roughly 6.7% held by the top ten. The chain links TRBV7-5 to TRBJ1-2. TRBV7-5 corresponds to a pseudogene. The clonotype originates from a man between 18 and 35 years old who had recovered from COVID-19. What was sequenced was peripheral blood. CDR3 DNA sequence: TGTGCCAGAAGCTTAATTGCCGGCTATGGCTACACCTTC. The encoded protein is CARSLIAGYGYTF.